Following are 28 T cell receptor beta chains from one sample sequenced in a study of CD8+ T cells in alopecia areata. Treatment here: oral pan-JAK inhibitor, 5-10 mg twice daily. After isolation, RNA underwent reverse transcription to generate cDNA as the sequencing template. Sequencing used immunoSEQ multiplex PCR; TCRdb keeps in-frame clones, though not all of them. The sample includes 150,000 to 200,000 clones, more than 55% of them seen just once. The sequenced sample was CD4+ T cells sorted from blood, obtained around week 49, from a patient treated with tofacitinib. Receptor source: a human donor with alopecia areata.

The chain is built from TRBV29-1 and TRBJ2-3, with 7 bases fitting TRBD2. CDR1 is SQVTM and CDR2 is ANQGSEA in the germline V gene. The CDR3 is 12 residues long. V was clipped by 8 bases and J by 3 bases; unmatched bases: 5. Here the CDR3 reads CSWEGTTDTQYF. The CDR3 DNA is TGCAGCTGGGAGGGTACGACAGATACGCAGTATTTT.

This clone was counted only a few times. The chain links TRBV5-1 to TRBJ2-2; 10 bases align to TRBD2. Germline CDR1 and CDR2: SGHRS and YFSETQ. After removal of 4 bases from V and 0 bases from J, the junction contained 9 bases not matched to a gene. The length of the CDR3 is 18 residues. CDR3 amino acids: CASSMRSSGGPNTGELFF. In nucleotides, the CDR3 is TGCGCCAGCAGCATGAGGAGTAGCGGGGGGCCGAACACCGGGGAGCTGTTTTTT.

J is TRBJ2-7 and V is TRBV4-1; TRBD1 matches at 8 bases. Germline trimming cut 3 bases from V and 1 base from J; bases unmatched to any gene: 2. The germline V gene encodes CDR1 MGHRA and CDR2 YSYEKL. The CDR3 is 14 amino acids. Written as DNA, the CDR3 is TGCGCCAGCAGCCACGGACAGGGATCCTACGAGCAGTACTTC. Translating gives CASSHGQGSYEQYF.

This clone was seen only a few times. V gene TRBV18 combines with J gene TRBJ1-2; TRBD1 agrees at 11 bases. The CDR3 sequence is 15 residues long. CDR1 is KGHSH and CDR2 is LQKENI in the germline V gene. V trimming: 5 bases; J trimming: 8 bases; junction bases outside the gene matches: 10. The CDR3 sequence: CASSATDRGLGGYTF. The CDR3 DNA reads TGTGCCAGCTCAGCAACGGACAGGGGGCTCGGCGGCTACACCTTC.

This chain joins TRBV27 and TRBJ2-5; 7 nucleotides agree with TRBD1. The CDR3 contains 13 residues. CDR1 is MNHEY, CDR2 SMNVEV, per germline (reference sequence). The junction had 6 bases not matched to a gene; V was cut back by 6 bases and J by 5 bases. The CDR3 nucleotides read TGTGCCAGCAGCTCGACAGGGCTGGAGACCCAGTACTTC. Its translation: CASSSTGLETQYF.

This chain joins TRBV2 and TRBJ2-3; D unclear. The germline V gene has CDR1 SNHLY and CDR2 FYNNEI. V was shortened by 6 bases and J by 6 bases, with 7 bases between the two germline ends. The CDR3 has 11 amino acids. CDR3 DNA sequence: TGTGCCAGCAGCCTTGAGGATACGCAGTATTTT. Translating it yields CASSLEDTQYF.

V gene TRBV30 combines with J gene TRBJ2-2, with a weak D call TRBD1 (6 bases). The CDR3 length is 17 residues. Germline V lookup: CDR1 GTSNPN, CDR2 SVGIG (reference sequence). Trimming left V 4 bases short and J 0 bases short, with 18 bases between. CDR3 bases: TGTGCCTGGATGGGTATTCTCGGACAGCCGAACACCGGGGAGCTGTTTTTT. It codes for CAWMGILGQPNTGELFF.

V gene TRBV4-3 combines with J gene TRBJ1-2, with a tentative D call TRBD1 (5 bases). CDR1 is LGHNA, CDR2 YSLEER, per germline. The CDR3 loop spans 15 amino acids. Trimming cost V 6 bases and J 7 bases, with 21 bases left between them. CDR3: CASSPGMERRGGYTF. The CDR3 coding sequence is TGCGCCAGCAGTCCCGGGATGGAAAGGAGGGGTGGCTACACCTTC.

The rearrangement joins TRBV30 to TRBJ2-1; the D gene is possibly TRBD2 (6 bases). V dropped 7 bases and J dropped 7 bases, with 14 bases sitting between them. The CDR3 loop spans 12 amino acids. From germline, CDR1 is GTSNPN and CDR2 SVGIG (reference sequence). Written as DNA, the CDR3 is TGTGCCTCTCTGACTAGATGGAATGAGCAGTTCTTC. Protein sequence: CASLTRWNEQFF.

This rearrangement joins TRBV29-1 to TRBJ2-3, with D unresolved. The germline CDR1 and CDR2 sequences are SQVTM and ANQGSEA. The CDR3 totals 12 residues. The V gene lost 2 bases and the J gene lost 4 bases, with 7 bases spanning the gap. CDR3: CSVEPAADTQYF. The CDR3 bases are TGCAGCGTTGAACCAGCTGCAGATACGCAGTATTTT.

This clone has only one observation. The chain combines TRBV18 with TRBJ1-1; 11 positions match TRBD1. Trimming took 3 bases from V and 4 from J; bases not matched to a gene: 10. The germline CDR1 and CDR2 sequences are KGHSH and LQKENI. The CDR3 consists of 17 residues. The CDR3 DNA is TGTGCCAGCTCACCCGGGACAGGGGGTAATTTAGGCACTGAAGCTTTCTTT. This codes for CASSPGTGGNLGTEAFF.

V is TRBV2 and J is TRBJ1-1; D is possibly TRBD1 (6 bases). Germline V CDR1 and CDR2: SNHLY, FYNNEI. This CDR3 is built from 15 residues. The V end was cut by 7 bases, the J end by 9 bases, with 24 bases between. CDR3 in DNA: TGTGCCAGCATTTTGAATATTTTGGGGGGCATTCAAGCTTTCTTT. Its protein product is CASILNILGGIQAFF.

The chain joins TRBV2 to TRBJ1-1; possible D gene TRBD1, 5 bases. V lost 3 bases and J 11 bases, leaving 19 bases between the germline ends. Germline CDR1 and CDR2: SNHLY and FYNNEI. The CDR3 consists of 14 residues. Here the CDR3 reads CASSEGLGPFGAFF. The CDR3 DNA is TGTGCCAGCAGTGAGGGTCTGGGGCCATTTGGTGCTTTCTTT.

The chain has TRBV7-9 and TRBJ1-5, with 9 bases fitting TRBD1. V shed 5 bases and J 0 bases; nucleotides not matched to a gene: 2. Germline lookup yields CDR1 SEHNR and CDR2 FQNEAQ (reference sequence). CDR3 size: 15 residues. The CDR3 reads CASSPTGGSNQPQHF. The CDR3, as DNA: TGTGCCAGCAGCCCGACAGGGGGTAGCAATCAGCCCCAGCATTTT. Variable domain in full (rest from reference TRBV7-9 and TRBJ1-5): DTGVSQNPRHKITKRGQNVTFRCDPISEHNRLYWYRQTLGQGPEFLTYFQNEAQLEKSRLLSDRFSAERPKGSFSTLEIQRTEQGDSAMYLCASSPTGGSNQPQHFGDGTRLSIL.

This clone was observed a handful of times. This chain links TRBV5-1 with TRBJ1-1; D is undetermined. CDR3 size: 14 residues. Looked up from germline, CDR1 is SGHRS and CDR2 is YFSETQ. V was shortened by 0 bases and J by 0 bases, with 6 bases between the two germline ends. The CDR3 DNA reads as TGCGCCAGCAGCTTGGCCAATCTGAACACTGAAGCTTTCTTT. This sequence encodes CASSLANLNTEAFF. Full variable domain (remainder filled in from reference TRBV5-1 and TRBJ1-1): KAGVTQTPRYLIKTRGQQVTLSCSPISGHRSVSWYQQTPGQGLQFLFEYFSETQRNKGNFPGRFSGRQFSNSRSEMNVSTLELGDSALYLCASSLANLNTEAFFGQGTRLTVV.

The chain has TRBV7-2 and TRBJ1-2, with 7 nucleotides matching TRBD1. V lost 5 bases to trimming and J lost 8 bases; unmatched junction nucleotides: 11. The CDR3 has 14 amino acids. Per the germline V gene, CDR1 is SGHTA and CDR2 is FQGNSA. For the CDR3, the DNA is TGTGCCAGCAGCCGAACGGACAGGATGGGAGGCTACACCTTC. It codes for CASSRTDRMGGYTF.

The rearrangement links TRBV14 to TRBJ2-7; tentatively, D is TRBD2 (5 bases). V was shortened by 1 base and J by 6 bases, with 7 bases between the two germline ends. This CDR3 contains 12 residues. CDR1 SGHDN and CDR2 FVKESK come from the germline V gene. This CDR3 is CASSQVGVEQYF. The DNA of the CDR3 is TGTGCCAGCAGCCAAGTCGGGGTCGAGCAGTACTTC.

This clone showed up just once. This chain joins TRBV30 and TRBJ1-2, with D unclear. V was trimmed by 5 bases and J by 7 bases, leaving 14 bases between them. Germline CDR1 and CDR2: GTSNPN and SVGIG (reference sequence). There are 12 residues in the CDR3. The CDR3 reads CAWRTSHGGYTF. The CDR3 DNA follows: TGTGCCTGGCGAACTTCACATGGTGGCTACACCTTC.

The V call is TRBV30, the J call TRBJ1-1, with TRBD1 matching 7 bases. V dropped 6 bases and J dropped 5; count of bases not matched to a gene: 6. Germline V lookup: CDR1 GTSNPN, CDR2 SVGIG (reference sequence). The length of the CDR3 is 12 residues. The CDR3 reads CACKTQGTEAFF. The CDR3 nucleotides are TGTGCCTGCAAAACACAGGGGACTGAAGCTTTCTTT.

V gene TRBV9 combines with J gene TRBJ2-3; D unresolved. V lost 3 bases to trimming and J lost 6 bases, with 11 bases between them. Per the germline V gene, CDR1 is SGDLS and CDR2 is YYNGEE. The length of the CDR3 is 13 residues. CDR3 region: CASSGPTPDTQYF. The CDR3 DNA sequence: TGTGCCAGCAGCGGACCTACGCCGGATACGCAGTATTTT.

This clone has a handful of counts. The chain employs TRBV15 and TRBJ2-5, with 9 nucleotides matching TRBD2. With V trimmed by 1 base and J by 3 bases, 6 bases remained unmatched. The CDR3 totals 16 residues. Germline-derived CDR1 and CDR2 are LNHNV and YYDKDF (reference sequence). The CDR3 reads CATSRGKSSGEETQYF. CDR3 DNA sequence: TGTGCCACCAGCAGAGGGAAATCTAGCGGGGAAGAGACCCAGTACTTC.

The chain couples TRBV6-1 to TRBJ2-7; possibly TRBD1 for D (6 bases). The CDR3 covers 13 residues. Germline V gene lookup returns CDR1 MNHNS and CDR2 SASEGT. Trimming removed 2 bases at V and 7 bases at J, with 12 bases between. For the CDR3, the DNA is TGTGCCAGCAGTGAAAATTCAGGGGAAGAGCAGTACTTC. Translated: CASSENSGEEQYF.

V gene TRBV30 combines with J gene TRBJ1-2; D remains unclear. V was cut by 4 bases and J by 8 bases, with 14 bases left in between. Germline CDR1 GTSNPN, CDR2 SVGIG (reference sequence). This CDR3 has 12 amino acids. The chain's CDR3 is CAWKDGPGGYTF. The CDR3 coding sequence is TGTGCCTGGAAGGACGGGCCGGGAGGCTACACCTTC.

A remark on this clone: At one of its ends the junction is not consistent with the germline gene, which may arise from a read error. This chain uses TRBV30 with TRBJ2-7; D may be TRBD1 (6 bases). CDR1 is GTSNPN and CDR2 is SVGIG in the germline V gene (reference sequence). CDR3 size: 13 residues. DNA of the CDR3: TGTGCCTGGGAGGACAGATCAACTTCGAGGTCCGGTTTC. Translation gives CAWEDRSTSRSGF.

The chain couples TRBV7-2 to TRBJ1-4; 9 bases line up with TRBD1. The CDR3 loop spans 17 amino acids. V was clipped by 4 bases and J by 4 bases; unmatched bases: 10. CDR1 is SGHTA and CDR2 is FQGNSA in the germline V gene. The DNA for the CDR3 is TGTGCCAGCAGCTCACCCCTCTCGACAGGGGGTAATGAAAAACTGTTTTTT. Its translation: CASSSPLSTGGNEKLFF.

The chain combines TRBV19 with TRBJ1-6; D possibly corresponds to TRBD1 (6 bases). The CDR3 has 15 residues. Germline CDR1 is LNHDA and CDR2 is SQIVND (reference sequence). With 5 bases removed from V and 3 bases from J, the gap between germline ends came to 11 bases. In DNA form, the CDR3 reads TGTGCCAGTAGTCGACAGGCGGACTATAATTCACCCCTCCACTTT. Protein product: CASSRQADYNSPLHF. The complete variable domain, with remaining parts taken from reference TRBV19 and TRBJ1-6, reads DGGITQSPKYLFRKEGQNVTLSCEQNLNHDAMYWYRQDPGQGLRLIYYSQIVNDFQKGDIAEGYSVSREKKESFPLTVTSAQKNPTAFYLCASSRQADYNSPLHFGNGTRLTVT.

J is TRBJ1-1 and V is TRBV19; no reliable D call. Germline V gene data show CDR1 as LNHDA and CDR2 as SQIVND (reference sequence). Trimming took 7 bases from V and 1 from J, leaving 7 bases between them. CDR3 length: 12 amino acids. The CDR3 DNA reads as TGTGCCAGTAAACTGAGGAACACTGAAGCTTTCTTT. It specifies CASKLRNTEAFF.

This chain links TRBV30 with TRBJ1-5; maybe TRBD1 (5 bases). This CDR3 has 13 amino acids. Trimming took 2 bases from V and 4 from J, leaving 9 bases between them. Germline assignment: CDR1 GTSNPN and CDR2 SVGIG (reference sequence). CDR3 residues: CAWSQQENQPQHF. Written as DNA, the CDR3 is TGTGCCTGGAGTCAACAGGAAAATCAGCCCCAGCATTTT.